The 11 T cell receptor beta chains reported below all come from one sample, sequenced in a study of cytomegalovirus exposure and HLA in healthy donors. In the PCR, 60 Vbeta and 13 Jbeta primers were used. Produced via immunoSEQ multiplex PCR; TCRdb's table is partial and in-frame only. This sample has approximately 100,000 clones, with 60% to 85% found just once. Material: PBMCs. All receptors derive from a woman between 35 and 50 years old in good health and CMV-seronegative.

The CDR3 loop is CASSSGTGGNQPQHF. The CDR3 DNA sequence: TGTGCCAGCAGCTCGGGGACGGGGGGAAATCAGCCCCAGCATTTT. The V gene is TRBV7-8, the J gene TRBJ1-5; maybe TRBD1 (5 bases). The germline V and J ends were trimmed by 4 bases and 4 bases, with 14 bases remaining between them. This CDR3 comprises 15 residues. Germline CDR1 SGHVS, CDR2 FQNEAQ.

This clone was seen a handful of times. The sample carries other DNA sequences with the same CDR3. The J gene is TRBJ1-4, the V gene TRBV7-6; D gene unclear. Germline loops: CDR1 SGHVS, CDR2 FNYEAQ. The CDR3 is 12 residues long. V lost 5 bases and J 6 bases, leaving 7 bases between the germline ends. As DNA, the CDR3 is TGTGCCAGCAGCCACCGAGATGAAAAACTGTTTTTT. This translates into CASSHRDEKLFF.

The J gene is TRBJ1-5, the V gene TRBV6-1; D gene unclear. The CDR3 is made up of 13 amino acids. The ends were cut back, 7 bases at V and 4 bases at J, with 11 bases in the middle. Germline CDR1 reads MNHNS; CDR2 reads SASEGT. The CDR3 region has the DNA TGTGCCAGCACCGTTAACATTAATCAGCCCCAGCATTTT. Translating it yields CASTVNINQPQHF.

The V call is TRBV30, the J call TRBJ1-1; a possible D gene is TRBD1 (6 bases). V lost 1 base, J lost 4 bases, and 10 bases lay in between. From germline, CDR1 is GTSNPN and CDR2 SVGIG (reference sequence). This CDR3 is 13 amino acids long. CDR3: CAWSGGGLTEAFF. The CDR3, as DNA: TGTGCCTGGAGTGGGGGGGGCCTCACTGAAGCTTTCTTT. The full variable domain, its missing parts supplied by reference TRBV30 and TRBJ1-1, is SQTIHQWPATLVQPVGSPLSLECTVEGTSNPNLYWYRQAAGRGLQLLFYSVGIGQISSEVPQNLSASRPQDRQFILSSKKLLLSDSGFYLCAWSGGGLTEAFFGQGTRLTVV.

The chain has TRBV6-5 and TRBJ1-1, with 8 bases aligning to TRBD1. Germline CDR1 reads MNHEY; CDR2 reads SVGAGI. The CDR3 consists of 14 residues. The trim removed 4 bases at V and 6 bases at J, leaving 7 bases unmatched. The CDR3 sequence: CASSSGGAGSEAFF. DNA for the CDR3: TGTGCCAGCAGTTCAGGGGGCGCGGGTTCTGAAGCTTTCTTT.

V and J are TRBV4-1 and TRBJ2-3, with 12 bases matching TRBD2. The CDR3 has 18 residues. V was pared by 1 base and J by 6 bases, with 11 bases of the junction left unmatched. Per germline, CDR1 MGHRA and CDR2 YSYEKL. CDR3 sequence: CASSQVRPSGGVSDTQYF. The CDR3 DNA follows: TGCGCCAGCAGCCAAGTGAGGCCTAGCGGGGGGGTATCGGATACGCAGTATTTT.

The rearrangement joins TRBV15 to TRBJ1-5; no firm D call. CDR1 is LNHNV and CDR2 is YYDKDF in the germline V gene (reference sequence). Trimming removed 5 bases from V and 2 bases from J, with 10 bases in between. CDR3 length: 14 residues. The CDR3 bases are TGTGCCACCAGCCTAGAGCACGGCAATCAGCCCCAGCATTTT. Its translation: CATSLEHGNQPQHF. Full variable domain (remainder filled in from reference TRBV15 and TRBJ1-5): DAMVIQNPRYQVTQFGKPVTLSCSQTLNHNVMYWYQQKSSQAPKLLFHYYDKDFNNEADTPDNFQSRRPNTSFCFLDIRSPGLGDTAMYLCATSLEHGNQPQHFGDGTRLSIL.

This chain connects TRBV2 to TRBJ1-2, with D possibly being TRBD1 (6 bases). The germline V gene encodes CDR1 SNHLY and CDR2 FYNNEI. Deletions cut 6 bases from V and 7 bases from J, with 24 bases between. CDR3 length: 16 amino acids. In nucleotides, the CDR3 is TGTGCCAGCAGGGGGACAAGGGGCTTTGGGATTCGTGGCTACACCTTC. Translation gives CASRGTRGFGIRGYTF. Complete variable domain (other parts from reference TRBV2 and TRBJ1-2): EPEVTQTPSHQVTQMGQEVILRCVPISNHLYFYWYRQILGQKVEFLVSFYNNEISEKSEIFDDQFSVERPDGSNFTLKIRSTKLEDSAMYFCASRGTRGFGIRGYTFGSGTRLTVV.

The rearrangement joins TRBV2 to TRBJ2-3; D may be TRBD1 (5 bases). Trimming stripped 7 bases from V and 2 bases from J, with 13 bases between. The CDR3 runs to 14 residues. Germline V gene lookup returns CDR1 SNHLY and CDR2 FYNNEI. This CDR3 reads CASKLQDTTDTQYF. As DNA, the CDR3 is TGTGCCAGCAAGCTCCAGGACACCACAGATACGCAGTATTTT.

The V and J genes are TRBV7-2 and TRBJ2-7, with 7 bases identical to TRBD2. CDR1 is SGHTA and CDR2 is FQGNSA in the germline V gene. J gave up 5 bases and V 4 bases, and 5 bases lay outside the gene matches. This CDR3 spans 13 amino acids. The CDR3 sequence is CASSSRDYDEQYF. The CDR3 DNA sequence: TGTGCCAGCAGCTCGAGGGACTACGACGAGCAGTACTTC.

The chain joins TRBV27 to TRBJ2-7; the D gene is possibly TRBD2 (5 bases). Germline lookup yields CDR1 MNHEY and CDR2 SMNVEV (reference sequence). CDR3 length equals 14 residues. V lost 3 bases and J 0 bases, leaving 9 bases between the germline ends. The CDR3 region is CASSLRGFSYEQYF. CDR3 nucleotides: TGTGCCAGCAGTTTGCGCGGGTTCTCCTACGAGCAGTACTTC.